Below, 18 T cell receptor beta chains from the same sample are listed, as sequenced in a study of T cell responses to AZD1222 COVID-19 vaccine listed by TCRdb under 2021. Libraries came from the immunoSEQ multiplex PCR assay. This immuneACCESS table, as held by TCRdb, lists in-frame sequences with V and J called but not all clones. Of the missing ones, under half trace to an unresolved V gene in checked studies; the others have no known cause. The sample yields 180,000 or so clones; approximately 90% were counted once. The ten top clones hold around 4.5% of the sample. The time point label of this sample denotes: about 28 days (+/-7) after the second vaccine dose. The meaning of the sample's treatment or condition label: meningococcal conjugate vaccine given as trial control. Material: peripheral blood, obtained 28 days after the second dose of the MenACWY control vaccine. The receptors shown here come from an adult who received the MenACWY meningococcal vaccine as a control.

The chain has TRBV19 and TRBJ2-7; 9 bases match TRBD1. V shed 6 bases, J shed 2 bases, and the junction held 17 bases outside the gene matches. CDR1 is LNHDA, CDR2 SQIVND, per germline (reference sequence). The CDR3 has 18 residues. The CDR3 DNA sequence: TGTGCCAGTAGGTCCTCGGGACAGGGAATCGGGAGGACCTACGAGCAGTACTTC. This codes for CASRSSGQGIGRTYEQYF.

In nucleotides, the CDR3 is TGTGCCAGTAGTACAGGGAACACTGAAGCTTTCTTT. It yields the protein CASSTGNTEAFF. The chain couples TRBV19 to TRBJ1-1; D is uncertain. Germline values: CDR1 LNHDA, CDR2 SQIVND (reference sequence). Trimming took off 4 bases at V and 1 base at J, with 4 bases between the two ends. CDR3 length: 12 residues.

V gene TRBV27 combines with J gene TRBJ2-1; TRBD2 agrees at 8 bases. The germline V gene has CDR1 MNHEY and CDR2 SMNVEV (reference sequence). There are 13 residues in the CDR3. V shed 6 bases and J 4 bases; nucleotides not matched to a gene: 2. The CDR3 protein is CASRASGYNEQFF. CDR3 coding DNA: TGTGCCAGCAGGGCTAGCGGGTACAATGAGCAGTTCTTC.

The gene calls are TRBV28 and TRBJ2-7, with no clear D. V was trimmed by 5 bases and J by 2 bases, leaving 4 bases between them. Germline V gene lookup returns CDR1 MDHEN and CDR2 SYDVKM. This CDR3 contains 11 residues. CDR3 sequence (DNA): TGTGCCAGCAGTAGGGCCTACGAGCAGTACTTC. It encodes CASSRAYEQYF.

The J gene is TRBJ1-5, the V gene TRBV6-5; D not certain. Germline CDR1 reads MNHEY; CDR2 reads SVGAGI. V lost 0 bases to trimming and J lost 0 bases, with 6 bases between them. The CDR3 consists of 15 residues. This chain's CDR3 is CASSYSRHSNQPQHF. As DNA, the CDR3 is TGTGCCAGCAGTTACTCGAGGCATAGCAATCAGCCCCAGCATTTT.

The gene calls are TRBV6-5 and TRBJ2-6; 8 bases agree with TRBD1. The V gene's germline CDR1 is MNHEY and CDR2 SVGAGI. The length of the CDR3 is 15 residues. Trimming took 6 bases from V and 2 from J; bases not matched to a gene: 3. CDR3: CASSADRAGANVLTF. In nucleotides, the CDR3 is TGTGCCAGCAGCGCGGACAGGGCTGGGGCCAACGTCCTGACTTTC.

The gene calls are TRBV28 and TRBJ2-7; D unclear. The CDR3 covers 13 residues. Trimming cost V 5 bases and J 2 bases, with 10 bases left between them. CDR1 and CDR2 (germline): MDHEN, SYDVKM. The CDR3: CASSRGNPYEQYF. The CDR3 DNA follows: TGTGCCAGCAGTCGCGGAAACCCCTACGAGCAGTACTTC. The variable domain in full, with the rest retrieved from reference TRBV28 and TRBJ2-7, is DVKVTQSSRYLVKRTGEKVFLECVQDMDHENMFWYRQDPGLGLRLIYFSYDVKMKEKGDIPEGYSVSREKKERFSLILESASTNQTSMYLCASSRGNPYEQYFGPGTRLTVT.

The gene calls are TRBV27 and TRBJ1-5, with a possible D match to TRBD1 (6 bases). The CDR3 loop spans 13 amino acids. The V gene's germline CDR1 is MNHEY and CDR2 SMNVEV (reference sequence). V dropped 2 bases and J dropped 7 bases, with 9 bases sitting between them. DNA of the CDR3: TGTGCCAGCAGTTTAAACAGGGACCAGCCCCAGCATTTT. As protein: CASSLNRDQPQHF.

The chain joins TRBV13 to TRBJ2-1; D is undetermined. The germline gives CDR1 PRHDT, CDR2 FYEKMQ (reference sequence). This CDR3 has 15 residues. V shed 3 bases and J shed 0 bases, with 9 bases lying between them. The CDR3 DNA reads TGTGCCAGCAGCTTCCGGACCAGCTCCTACAATGAGCAGTTCTTC. Protein: CASSFRTSSYNEQFF. The full variable domain, its missing parts supplied by reference TRBV13 and TRBJ2-1, is AAGVIQSPRHLIKEKRETATLKCYPIPRHDTVYWYQQGPGQDPQFLISFYEKMQSDKGSIPDRFSAQQFSDYHSELNMSSLELGDSALYFCASSFRTSSYNEQFFGPGTRLTVL.

This chain links TRBV11-3 with TRBJ2-1; a weak D match, TRBD2 (5 bases). V lost 4 bases to trimming and J lost 6 bases, with 22 bases between them. Looked up from germline, CDR1 is SGHNT and CDR2 is YENEEA. There are 17 residues in the CDR3. CDR3 residues: CASSSVLGESSVNEQFF. The CDR3 region has the DNA TGTGCCAGCAGCTCCGTTTTGGGAGAAAGTAGTGTCAATGAGCAGTTCTTC.

The rearrangement joins TRBV7-9 to TRBJ1-2; TRBD1 agrees at 8 bases. Looked up from germline, CDR1 is SEHNR and CDR2 is FQNEAQ (reference sequence). Germline trimming cut 4 bases from V and 2 bases from J; bases unmatched to any gene: 6. The CDR3 length is 15 residues. As DNA, the CDR3 is TGTGCCAGCAGCTCTACCGGGACAGGAAACTATGGCTACACCTTC. Protein: CASSSTGTGNYGYTF.

This clone was seen once. The V and J genes are TRBV24-1 and TRBJ2-5, with TRBD1 identical over 9 bases. The germline V gene encodes CDR1 KGHDR and CDR2 SFDVKD. The CDR3 runs to 18 residues. V dropped 7 bases and J dropped 2; count of bases not matched to a gene: 16. The CDR3 region is CATSDTLSSGQGQETQYF. CDR3 in DNA: TGTGCCACCAGCGACACACTTTCGTCGGGACAGGGTCAAGAGACCCAGTACTTC.

This clone has more than one count but fewer than ten. This chain uses TRBV28 with TRBJ2-5, with D uncertain. This CDR3 region has 14 residues. Germline CDR1 and CDR2: MDHEN and SYDVKM. The V end was cut by 5 bases, the J end by 1 base, with 11 bases between. CDR3 nucleotide sequence: TGTGCCAGCAGTCTTACCGGGTCCCAAGAGACCCAGTACTTC. Translated, it gives CASSLTGSQETQYF.

The chain has TRBV28 and TRBJ1-5; TRBD1 aligns across 10 bases. Germline CDR1 is MDHEN and CDR2 is SYDVKM. There are 20 residues in the CDR3. The V gene end was trimmed by 3 bases and the J gene end by 6 bases; junction bases not matched to a gene: 20. The CDR3 loop reads CASSLNRPDRGTSQGQPQHF. The CDR3 DNA sequence: TGTGCCAGCAGTTTGAACCGCCCGGACAGGGGGACCTCGCAAGGTCAGCCCCAGCATTTT.

The rearrangement uses TRBV19 and TRBJ2-2, with no clear D. This CDR3 has 14 residues. Trimming pared 3 bases from V and 1 base from J, leaving 6 bases between. Germline CDR1 LNHDA, CDR2 SQIVND (reference sequence). CDR3: CASSIVLNTGELFF. In nucleotides, the CDR3 is TGTGCCAGTAGTATCGTATTGAACACCGGGGAGCTGTTTTTT. The whole variable domain, filled in from reference TRBV19 and TRBJ2-2, reads DGGITQSPKYLFRKEGQNVTLSCEQNLNHDAMYWYRQDPGQGLRLIYYSQIVNDFQKGDIAEGYSVSREKKESFPLTVTSAQKNPTAFYLCASSIVLNTGELFFGEGSRLTVL.

This clone was counted only a few times. The chain links TRBV7-9 to TRBJ2-5; D might be TRBD1 (5 bases). V was clipped by 5 bases and J by 3 bases, with 10 bases between them. Germline loops: CDR1 SEHNR, CDR2 FQNEAQ (reference sequence). The CDR3 has 13 residues. CDR3 protein: CASSLQGKETQYF. CDR3 nucleotide sequence: TGTGCCAGCAGCCTCCAGGGAAAAGAGACCCAGTACTTC.

The V gene is TRBV10-2, the J gene TRBJ1-6; TRBD1 is a possible D gene (6 bases). This CDR3 region has 13 residues. The germline V and J ends were trimmed by 6 bases and 7 bases, with 10 bases remaining between them. Germline CDR1 reads WSHSY; CDR2 reads SAAADI. This chain's CDR3 is CASRTGPNSPLHF. CDR3 in DNA: TGCGCCAGCAGGACAGGACCCAATTCACCCCTCCACTTT.

The CDR3 coding sequence is TGTGCCAGCAGGCTGATCGATGACGGGGAGCTGTTTTTT. This encodes CASRLIDDGELFF. The chain uses TRBV11-2 and TRBJ2-2; D not resolved. Trimming stripped 6 bases from V and 7 bases from J, with 12 bases between. Germline V gives CDR1 SGHAT, CDR2 FQNNGV. The CDR3 extends over 13 amino acids.